Presented here are 32 T cell receptor beta chains from one specimen sequenced in a study of monozygotic twins with inflammatory bowel disease. TCRdb re-called the 5' RACE reads and gives one entry per CDR3 protein, without DNA. This sample's table has about 330,000 distinct CDR3 sequences. The sequenced sample consisted of blood. Receptors originate from a human donor with ulcerative colitis or Crohn's disease, or a healthy co-twin of an affected twin (not recorded which).

This sequence joins TRBV4-1 and TRBJ1-1. The germline V gene has CDR1 MGHRA and CDR2 YSYEKL. The CDR3 contains 14 residues. The CDR3 protein is CASSQFERNTEAFF.

V usage is TRBV4-3 and J usage is TRBJ1-5; TCRdb returns TRBD1, unconfirmable since there is no DNA. The V gene's germline CDR1 is LGHNA and CDR2 YSLEER. The CDR3 covers 20 residues. CDR3 sequence: CASSQEVKWEVAGNNQPQHF.

The J gene is TRBJ2-5, the V gene TRBV20-1; TCRdb outputs TRBD1, but without DNA this stays unchecked. The CDR3 contains 15 residues. Germline-derived CDR1 and CDR2 are DFQATT and SNEGSKA (reference sequence). The CDR3 loop is CSANSGVSRGETQYF.

The chain combines TRBV15 with TRBJ2-1. Per germline, CDR1 LNHNV and CDR2 YYDKDF (reference sequence). CDR3 length: 19 residues. CDR3 region: CATSRVSGIPSFSYNEQFF.

This chain connects TRBV10-3 to TRBJ2-2. Germline V gives CDR1 ENHRY, CDR2 SYGVKD. This CDR3 comprises 14 residues. This CDR3 is CAISERTVTGELFF.

This chain connects TRBV9 to TRBJ1-4. Germline V gene lookup returns CDR1 SGDLS and CDR2 YYNGEE. The CDR3 length is 15 residues. The CDR3 protein is CASSVDTGGGEKLFF.

The chain combines TRBV20-1 with TRBJ2-1; the D call from TCRdb, TRBD1, cannot be confirmed without DNA. The CDR3 runs to 13 residues. Looked up from germline, CDR1 is DFQATT and CDR2 is SNEGSKA (reference sequence). CDR3 residues: CSLLETGKRGQFF.

The genes are TRBV7-8 and TRBJ1-5; with no DNA, the TCRdb D assignment of TRBD1 cannot be verified. This CDR3 spans 16 amino acids. Germline CDR1 SGHVS, CDR2 FQNEAQ. This CDR3 is CASSLERTGLNQPQHF.

The chain recombines TRBV7-2 with TRBJ1-6; the D call from TCRdb, TRBD1, cannot be confirmed without DNA. This CDR3 has 15 amino acids. Looked up from germline, CDR1 is SGHTA and CDR2 is FQGNSA. CDR3 loop: CASNPAGPVNSPLHF.

This sequence joins TRBV3-1 and TRBJ2-5. CDR1 LGHDT and CDR2 YNNKEL come from the germline V gene (reference sequence). This CDR3 contains 16 residues. The chain's CDR3 is CASSQDLGGNEETQYF.

This chain connects TRBV3-1 to TRBJ2-2; TCRdb outputs TRBD2, but without DNA this stays unchecked. The CDR3 loop spans 14 amino acids. CDR1 and CDR2 from the germline V gene are LGHDT and YNNKEL (reference sequence). The chain's CDR3 is CASSQGGLRGELFF.

The chain couples TRBV29-1 to TRBJ1-6. This CDR3 is built from 13 residues. Germline CDR1 is SQVTM and CDR2 is ANQGSEA. The CDR3 here is CSVGNGYNSPLHF.

Here the CDR3 reads CSARSPTENYGYTF. The chain couples TRBV20-1 to TRBJ1-2. Germline V gene sequence: CDR1 DFQATT, CDR2 SNEGSKA (reference sequence). The CDR3 length is 14 residues.

This chain uses TRBV24-1 with TRBJ1-5; TCRdb reports TRBD1, a call that lacks DNA to check it against. The CDR3 contains 16 residues. Germline CDR1 KGHDR, CDR2 SFDVKD. CDR3 amino acids: CATSDSTTGLNQPQHF.

The chain links TRBV5-1 to TRBJ2-7; TCRdb's assignment of TRBD1 cannot be checked, as there is no DNA. Germline V gives CDR1 SGHRS, CDR2 YFSETQ. There are 15 residues in the CDR3. CDR3 in amino acids: CASSGGQPTPYEQYF.

The V call is TRBV12-3 or TRBV12-4, the J call TRBJ2-2; TCRdb picks TRBD1, but there is no DNA to check that call. The CDR3 length is 17 residues. The CDR3 sequence: CASSFPPGGTNTGELFF.

The chain has TRBV28 and TRBJ2-2; the TCRdb call, TRBD2, lacks DNA for checking. The CDR3 sequence is 14 residues long. Germline V gene lookup returns CDR1 MDHEN and CDR2 SYDVKM. This CDR3 reads CASSLRVYTGELFF.

The chain carries TRBV3-1 and TRBJ2-1; the TCRdb call, TRBD1, lacks DNA for checking. Germline V gene sequence: CDR1 LGHDT, CDR2 YNNKEL (reference sequence). CDR3 length equals 15 residues. The CDR3 spells CASSQQTGFNNEQFF.

This chain uses TRBV3-1 with TRBJ2-1; TCRdb lists TRBD1, though no DNA is available to test this call. CDR1 and CDR2 (germline): LGHDT, YNNKEL (reference sequence). The CDR3 loop spans 18 amino acids. CDR3 in amino acids: CASSQVGLVGTGGNEQFF.

The chain has TRBV15 and TRBJ1-2. In germline, CDR1 is LNHNV, CDR2 YYDKDF (reference sequence). The CDR3 loop spans 13 amino acids. The CDR3 reads CATSRGEGDGYTF.

The chain employs TRBV12-3 or TRBV12-4 and TRBJ1-6; TCRdb proposes TRBD1, but this gene call is untestable without DNA. This CDR3 has 15 amino acids. CDR3 residues: CASRPTGEYNSPLHF.

V and J are TRBV4-1 and TRBJ2-1; TCRdb's assignment of TRBD2 cannot be checked, as there is no DNA. The CDR3 loop spans 15 amino acids. Germline CDR1 is MGHRA and CDR2 is YSYEKL. This CDR3 is CASSQDTSGGVRRFF.

The rearrangement links TRBV11-1 to TRBJ1-2; there is no DNA to check the TCRdb D call of TRBD1. This CDR3 spans 14 amino acids. CDR1 is SGHAT, CDR2 FQDESV, per germline (reference sequence). CDR3 in amino acids: CASSPRDRGYGYTF.

J is TRBJ1-1 and V is TRBV11-2; TCRdb proposes TRBD1, but this gene call is untestable without DNA. The length of the CDR3 is 14 residues. CDR1 is SGHAT and CDR2 is FQNNGV in the germline V gene. The CDR3 reads CASRNGIINEGAFF. Supplemented by reference TRBV11-2 and TRBJ1-1, the full variable domain reads EAGVAQSPRYKIIEKRQSVAFWCNPISGHATLYWYQQILGQGPKLLIQFQNNGVVDDSQLPKDRFSAERLKGVDSTLKIQPAKLEDSAVYLCASRNGIINEGAFFGQGTRLTVV.

The chain uses TRBV4-2 and TRBJ2-7. Germline CDR1 and CDR2: LGHNA and YNFKEQ. The CDR3 covers 13 residues. This chain's CDR3 is CASSHSRSYEQYF.

The chain joins TRBV15 to TRBJ2-1; TCRdb picks TRBD1, but there is no DNA to check that call. The CDR3 runs to 15 residues. Germline CDR1 is LNHNV and CDR2 is YYDKDF (reference sequence). The CDR3 loop reads CATSSRDRRVNEQFF.

The chain is built from TRBV20-1 and TRBJ2-4. The CDR3 consists of 14 residues. Germline assignment: CDR1 DFQATT and CDR2 SNEGSKA (reference sequence). The CDR3: CSARPEIPQNIQYF.

The chain has TRBV20-1 and TRBJ2-5; TCRdb designates TRBD1, a call that cannot be tested without DNA. Germline V gene lookup returns CDR1 DFQATT and CDR2 SNEGSKA (reference sequence). CDR3 length equals 13 residues. The CDR3 spells CSARGTPPETQYF.

V and J are TRBV29-1 and TRBJ1-1; TCRdb gives TRBD1 as the D gene, but with no DNA this cannot be confirmed. The CDR3 consists of 15 residues. Germline loops: CDR1 SQVTM, CDR2 ANQGSEA. Here the CDR3 reads CSVEDGGTRGTEAFF.

The rearrangement joins TRBV20-1 to TRBJ2-1; TCRdb's D gene call, TRBD2, goes unchecked for lack of DNA. The CDR3 loop spans 14 amino acids. Germline V lookup: CDR1 DFQATT, CDR2 SNEGSKA (reference sequence). Here the CDR3 reads CSAWTSGNYNEQFF.

The rearrangement uses TRBV15 and TRBJ1-5; no DNA is available, so the TRBD1 call from TCRdb remains unchecked. This CDR3 has 14 residues. Germline values: CDR1 LNHNV, CDR2 YYDKDF (reference sequence). Here the CDR3 reads CATSGLTGGQPQHF. Combining the CDR3 with reference TRBV15 and TRBJ1-5 gives the whole variable domain DAMVIQNPRYQVTQFGKPVTLSCSQTLNHNVMYWYQQKSSQAPKLLFHYYDKDFNNEADTPDNFQSRRPNTSFCFLDIRSPGLGDTAMYLCATSGLTGGQPQHFGDGTRLSIL.

The J gene is TRBJ1-3, the V gene TRBV6-1; without DNA, the TCRdb call of TRBD1 cannot be checked. In germline, CDR1 is MNHNS, CDR2 SASEGT. The CDR3 totals 15 residues. CDR3 in amino acids: CASSSPGRAGNTIYF.